This TCR beta chain appears in the sequencing data of a study of blood T cell repertoires in COVID-19. In the study overall: Samples taken during acute and convalescent COVID-19 were collected in the United States, Italy and Spain. PBMCs, B-cell-depleted T cells, or T cells provided the cDNA or gDNA that made up the material.

Profiled with immunoSEQ multiplex PCR; TCRdb holds only in-frame clones, not every one. In the table there are roughly 140,000 clones, approximately 80% of which are singletons. CDR3 length equals 16 residues. Germline V gene sequence: CDR1 SGHTA, CDR2 FQGTGA. J was trimmed by 4 bases and V by 2 bases; bases with no gene match: 4. The chain is built from TRBV7-3 and TRBJ2-5; 13 bases are shared with TRBD2. The origin of this receptor is a woman aged 80 or older in a cohort sampled during active or convalescent COVID-19. The sample consisted of peripheral blood. CDR3 DNA sequence: TGTGCCAGCAGCTTAGGGGGACTAGCGGGGCGAGAGACCCAGTACTTC. It is translated as CASSLGGLAGRETQYF.